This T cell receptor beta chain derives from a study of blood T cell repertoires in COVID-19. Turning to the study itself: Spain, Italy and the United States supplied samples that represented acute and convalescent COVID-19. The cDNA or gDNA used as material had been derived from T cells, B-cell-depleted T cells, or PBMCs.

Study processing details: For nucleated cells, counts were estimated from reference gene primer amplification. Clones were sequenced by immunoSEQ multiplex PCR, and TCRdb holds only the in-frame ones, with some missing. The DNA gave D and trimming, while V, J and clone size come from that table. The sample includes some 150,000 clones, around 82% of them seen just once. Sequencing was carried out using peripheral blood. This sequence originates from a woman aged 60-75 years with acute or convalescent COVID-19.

The CDR3 coding sequence is TGCGCCAGCAGCTTGGCGGGGGATTCACCCCTCCACTTT. The encoded protein is CASSLAGDSPLHF. The chain is built from TRBV5-1 and TRBJ1-6, with TRBD1 as a possible D gene (5 bases). The CDR3 extends over 13 amino acids. V lost 0 bases and J 8 bases, leaving 6 bases between the germline ends. Germline V gene data show CDR1 as SGHRS and CDR2 as YFSETQ.